A single TCR beta chain is shown here with its context. As yet, its antigen is unknown. Both 60 Vbeta primers and 13 Jbeta primers went into the PCR. Profiling relied on immunoSEQ multiplex PCR, and the TCRdb table lists in-frame clones only, not all of them. The data show under 150,000 clones, about 80% seen once. The source of the sample is a study of cytomegalovirus exposure and HLA in healthy donors. Study conclusions and caveats: Over 150 TCR beta chains were listed as cytomegalovirus-associated. Later analysis showed TCR association rates varying by HLA locus, highest for DRB1 and lowest for HLA-C.

The donors, nominally healthy at sampling, likely had unrecorded immune exposures. Looked up from germline, CDR1 is LGHNA and CDR2 is YNFKEQ. V lost 3 bases and J lost 3, with 12 bases in between. The CDR3 contains 14 residues. The receptor was isolated from a man in his late teens or twenties in good health and CMV-seronegative. Input material: PBMCs. This chain uses TRBV4-2 with TRBJ2-7, with D possibly being TRBD2 (5 bases). CDR3 residues: CASSQNKDFYEQYF. The CDR3 DNA is TGTGCCAGCAGCCAGAACAAGGACTTCTACGAGCAGTACTTC.